This entry lists 30 T cell receptor beta chains sequenced from one sample in a study of blood T cells in healthy people across ages. For the second PCR, which ran for about 6 to 11 cycles, a sample-barcoded 5' primer and a J-beta primer mix were used. A single record per CDR3 protein comes from TCRdb applying MiXCR to the 5' RACE reads. Of about 830,000 distinct CDR3 sequences in the sample, about three fifths are singletons; the top ten hold about 20%. Sequenced sample: blood. The receptors stem from a man aged 25 to 40 in good health.

The V gene is TRBV6-5, the J gene TRBJ2-5; the D gene is possibly TRBD1 (6 bases). V dropped 0 bases and J dropped 4 bases, with 15 bases sitting between them. Germline loops: CDR1 MNHEY, CDR2 SVGAGI. The CDR3 is 16 amino acids. CDR3 region: CASSYSSRGSSETQYF. CDR3 nucleotide sequence: TGTGCCAGCAGTTACTCGAGCAGGGGATCGTCAGAGACCCAGTACTTC.

The CDR3 here is CAISDRGGDYGYTF. The DNA of the CDR3 is TGTGCCATCAGTGACAGGGGAGGGGACTATGGCTACACCTTC. The V and J genes are TRBV10-3 and TRBJ1-2; the D gene is possibly TRBD1 (6 bases). V was trimmed by 3 bases and J by 3 bases, leaving 11 bases between them. The CDR3 runs 14 residues. CDR1 is ENHRY and CDR2 is SYGVKD in the germline V gene.

The V call is TRBV4-3, the J call TRBJ2-7; D not certain. Trimming took off 7 bases at V and 0 bases at J, with 10 bases between the two ends. CDR1 is LGHNA and CDR2 is YSLEER in the germline V gene. The CDR3 is made up of 13 amino acids. The CDR3, as DNA: TGCGCCAGCAACCGAGGAGCCTCCTACGAGCAGTACTTC. Translation gives CASNRGASYEQYF.

This rearrangement joins TRBV15 to TRBJ2-1, with 10 bases that match TRBD2. The CDR3 length is 14 residues. Germline assignment: CDR1 LNHNV and CDR2 YYDKDF (reference sequence). V dropped 3 bases and J dropped 6; count of bases not matched to a gene: 2. CDR3 in DNA: TGTGCCACCAGCAGGAAGCGGGAGGGCAATGAGCAGTTCTTC. Its protein product is CATSRKREGNEQFF.

The chain has TRBV12-3 or TRBV12-4 and TRBJ1-2, with D hard to call. This CDR3 comprises 15 residues. With 3 bases removed from V and 2 bases from J, the gap between germline ends came to 13 bases. The CDR3 nucleotides read TGTGCCAGCAGTTTTACGGGCAGATCCAACTATGGCTACACCTTC. Translating gives CASSFTGRSNYGYTF.

The chain joins TRBV9 to TRBJ2-5, with D possibly TRBD1 on 7 matching bases. Germline V gene sequence: CDR1 SGDLS, CDR2 YYNGEE. The V gene lost 0 bases and the J gene lost 1 base, with 13 bases spanning the gap. The length of the CDR3 is 16 residues. This CDR3 is CASSVGNRGLQETQYF. The CDR3 nucleotides are TGTGCCAGCAGCGTAGGAAACAGGGGACTCCAAGAGACCCAGTACTTC.

The chain is built from TRBV20-1 and TRBJ1-1; weak D call: TRBD1 (5 bases). Germline loops: CDR1 DFQATT, CDR2 SNEGSKA (reference sequence). CDR3 length: 15 amino acids. Between the trimmed V and J ends, which lost 3 bases and 2 bases, there was a span of 16 bases. The CDR3 protein is CSARGEVGLNTEAFF. In DNA form, the CDR3 reads TGCAGTGCTAGGGGGGAGGTAGGGCTCAACACTGAAGCTTTCTTT.

The CDR3 protein is CASSQDWNQPQHF. Written as DNA, the CDR3 is TGTGCCAGCAGCCAAGATTGGAATCAGCCCCAGCATTTT. The J gene is TRBJ1-5, the V gene TRBV4-2; D is unresolved. Germline V CDR1 and CDR2: LGHNA, YNFKEQ. Trimming shortened V by 0 bases and J by 4 bases, and 4 bases separated the two germline ends. The CDR3 has 13 residues.

The chain is built from TRBV7-2 and TRBJ2-4, with D perhaps being TRBD1 or TRBD2 (6 bases each). V shed 8 bases and J shed 13 bases, with 24 bases lying between them. The CDR3 has 14 amino acids. Looked up from germline, CDR1 is SGHTA and CDR2 is FQGNSA. CDR3 sequence reads: CASGLQGGGREQYF. CDR3 bases: TGTGCCAGCGGATTACAGGGAGGTGGCCGGGAGCAGTACTTC. The whole variable domain, filled in from reference TRBV7-2 and TRBJ2-4, reads GAGVSQSPSNKVTEKGKDVELRCDPISGHTALYWYRQSLGQGLEFLIYFQGNSAPDKSGLPSDRFSAERTGGSVSTLTIQRTQQEDSAVYLCASGLQGGGREQYFGAGTRLSVL.

The chain recombines TRBV29-1 with TRBJ2-3, with 9 bases fitting TRBD1. The CDR3 has 13 residues. Looked up from germline, CDR1 is SQVTM and CDR2 is ANQGSEA. The J segment lost 4 bases and the V segment lost 5 bases, leaving 4 bases of the junction unmatched. In DNA, the CDR3 is TGCAGCGTTTTTGGGACAGGGCCAGATACGCAGTATTTT. This sequence encodes CSVFGTGPDTQYF.

The chain couples TRBV7-2 to TRBJ2-1; perhaps TRBD2 as D (6 bases). The germline V gene encodes CDR1 SGHTA and CDR2 FQGNSA. Trimming took 4 bases from V and 2 from J, leaving 15 bases between them. This CDR3 spans 16 amino acids. The CDR3 nucleotides are TGTGCCAGCAGCTCGAAACCGGGACTGCCCTACAATGAGCAGTTCTTC. The encoded protein is CASSSKPGLPYNEQFF. Filled out from reference TRBV7-2 and TRBJ2-1, the complete variable domain reads GAGVSQSPSNKVTEKGKDVELRCDPISGHTALYWYRQSLGQGLEFLIYFQGNSAPDKSGLPSDRFSAERTGGSVSTLTIQRTQQEDSAVYLCASSSKPGLPYNEQFFGPGTRLTVL.

In this sample, this clonotype turned up a few times. The chain couples TRBV6-1 to TRBJ2-7; 7 nucleotides align to TRBD1. The junction had 6 bases not matched to a gene; V was cut back by 4 bases and J by 3 bases. Germline V gives CDR1 MNHNS, CDR2 SASEGT. The CDR3 has 14 amino acids. CDR3 nucleotide sequence: TGTGCCAGCAGTGGACCGGGACAGATCTACGAGCAGTACTTC. Translated, it gives CASSGPGQIYEQYF.

The chain employs TRBV20-1 and TRBJ1-5, with D tentatively TRBD1 (5 bases). Germline assignment: CDR1 DFQATT and CDR2 SNEGSKA (reference sequence). The CDR3 loop spans 14 amino acids. Trimming cost V 6 bases and J 2 bases, with 14 bases left between them. CDR3 residues: CSAIRDVGNQPQHF. CDR3 DNA sequence: TGCAGTGCCATAAGGGACGTGGGCAATCAGCCCCAGCATTTT.

This clonotype came up a few times. The J gene is TRBJ2-4, the V gene TRBV14; D gene ambiguous. The J call may not be correct, given that the DNA end is closer to TRBJ2-7. The germline V gene has CDR1 SGHDN and CDR2 FVKESK. This CDR3 comprises 13 residues. The CDR3 DNA follows: TGTGCCAGCAGCCAAGATGAGAGGCACGAGCAGTACTTC. Its translation: CASSQDERHEQYF.

The chain has TRBV4-3 and TRBJ2-5; D is unresolved. Germline CDR1 LGHNA, CDR2 YSLEER. Trimming removed 1 base from V and 9 bases from J, with 12 bases in between. This CDR3 comprises 13 residues. The CDR3 sequence: CASSQAQKGSQYF. The DNA for the CDR3 is TGCGCCAGCAGCCAAGCACAAAAGGGTTCCCAGTACTTC.

The chain combines TRBV7-7 with TRBJ2-5, with D tentatively TRBD1 or TRBD2 (6 bases each). From germline, CDR1 is SSHAT and CDR2 FNYEAQ (reference sequence). The germline V and J ends were trimmed by 1 base and 4 bases, with 19 bases remaining between them. The CDR3 is 17 residues long. The CDR3 loop reads CASSLGPAGEEGETQYF. The CDR3 DNA reads as TGTGCCAGCAGCTTAGGCCCGGCAGGGGAGGAAGGAGAGACCCAGTACTTC.

In its sample, this clonotype was seen a few times. This rearrangement joins TRBV7-6 to TRBJ2-5; a possible D gene is TRBD1 (5 bases). From germline, CDR1 is SGHVS and CDR2 FNYEAQ. The CDR3 runs to 12 residues. V lost 2 bases, J lost 13 bases, and 14 bases lay in between. The CDR3 here is CASSLYDSPVYF. The DNA of the CDR3 is TGTGCCAGCAGCTTATACGACAGCCCCGTGTACTTC.

This chain links TRBV6-5 with TRBJ1-6, with unresolved D. In germline, CDR1 is MNHEY, CDR2 SVGAGI. The CDR3 contains 15 residues. Trimming pared 0 bases from V and 8 bases from J, leaving 11 bases between. CDR3 region: CASSYSDSRDSPLHF. The DNA of the CDR3 is TGTGCCAGCAGTTACTCAGACTCCCGGGATTCACCCCTCCACTTT.

The chain joins TRBV27 to TRBJ1-1, with D unclear. Trimming cost V 1 base and J 4 bases, with 10 bases left between them. There are 14 residues in the CDR3. Germline V CDR1 and CDR2: MNHEY, SMNVEV (reference sequence). The DNA for the CDR3 is TGTGCCAGCAGTTTATACGCTGAGGGCACTGAAGCTTTCTTT. Translated: CASSLYAEGTEAFF.

The chain has TRBV7-2 and TRBJ2-1; 7 bases align to TRBD2. Trimming took 8 bases from V and 6 from J; bases not matched to a gene: 10. This CDR3 region has 14 residues. CDR1 and CDR2 (germline): SGHTA, FQGNSA. CDR3 nucleotides: TGTGCCAGCCAAGTTAGACTAGCAGCCAATGAGCAGTTCTTC. Its protein is CASQVRLAANEQFF.

The chain recombines TRBV12-3 or TRBV12-4 with TRBJ2-1, with D perhaps matching TRBD1 (6 bases). The CDR3 is 16 residues long. Trimming pared 4 bases from V and 1 base from J, leaving 14 bases between. The CDR3 bases are TGTGCCAGCAGTTCTTTCGCCGACAGGTCCTACAATGAGCAGTTCTTC. Protein sequence: CASSSFADRSYNEQFF.

This clonotype was counted a few times. The V and J genes are TRBV5-6 and TRBJ1-2, with D hard to call. V was pared by 1 base and J by 4 bases, with 17 bases between. The CDR3 runs 16 residues. Germline V gives CDR1 SGHDT, CDR2 YYEEEE. The CDR3 is CASSLPGLGEFYGYTF. The CDR3 DNA follows: TGTGCCAGCAGCTTGCCTGGTCTCGGGGAGTTCTATGGCTACACCTTC. Combining the CDR3 with reference TRBV5-6 and TRBJ1-2 gives the whole variable domain DAGVTQSPTHLIKTRGQQVTLRCSPKSGHDTVSWYQQALGQGPQFIFQYYEEEERQRGNFPDRFSGHQFPNYSSELNVNALLLGDSALYLCASSLPGLGEFYGYTFGSGTRLTVV.

The chain joins TRBV10-3 to TRBJ2-4; D possibly corresponds to TRBD1 (5 bases). The DNA end favors TRBJ2-7, so the J call may be wrong. Germline V gene sequence: CDR1 ENHRY, CDR2 SYGVKD. The CDR3 is 14 residues long. CDR3 loop: CAISDPADSYEQYF. The CDR3 region has the DNA TGTGCCATCAGTGACCCAGCAGACAGCTACGAGCAGTACTTC.

The genes are TRBV7-2 and TRBJ1-4, with D possibly TRBD1 on 6 matching bases. CDR3 length equals 16 residues. The ends were cut back, 5 bases at V and 3 bases at J, with 16 bases in the middle. Germline CDR1 and CDR2: SGHTA and FQGNSA. DNA for the CDR3: TGTGCCAGCAGCCCCCGAGGGGGAAGGCCTAATGAAAAACTGTTTTTT. It is translated as CASSPRGGRPNEKLFF.

The chain links TRBV5-1 to TRBJ2-4; D could derive from TRBD1 or TRBD2 (5 bases each). The closer fit of TRBJ2-7 to the DNA end suggests the J call may be wrong. The CDR3 has 16 residues. Germline V gives CDR1 SGHRS, CDR2 YFSETQ. This CDR3 is CASSLAVDSGTYEQYF. CDR3 bases: TGCGCCAGCAGCTTGGCCGTAGACAGCGGAACCTACGAGCAGTACTTC.

The chain combines TRBV29-1 with TRBJ2-3; TRBD2 matches 12 bases. The CDR3 is made up of 14 amino acids. Germline CDR1 reads SQVTM; CDR2 reads ANQGSEA. With V trimmed by 7 bases and J by 4 bases, 6 bases remained unmatched. The DNA of the CDR3 is TGCAGCGCCCGGACTAGCGGGACCCCAGATACGCAGTATTTT. It encodes CSARTSGTPDTQYF.

The chain recombines TRBV20-1 with TRBJ2-2; 9 positions match TRBD2. Trimming took 5 bases from V and 6 from J; bases not matched to a gene: 7. Germline lookup yields CDR1 DFQATT and CDR2 SNEGSKA (reference sequence). The CDR3 runs 14 residues. The CDR3 sequence: CSAGLAGFAGELFF. CDR3 nucleotide sequence: TGCAGTGCTGGGCTAGCGGGATTCGCCGGGGAGCTGTTTTTT.

The chain recombines TRBV21-1 with TRBJ2-1. TRBV21-1 is a pseudogene segment. The CDR3 runs to 15 residues. As DNA, the CDR3 is TGTGCCAGCAGCGATACCGGGACTGCCTACAATGAGCAGTTCTTC. Its translation is CASSDTGTAYNEQFF.

This clonotype was recorded once. The CDR3 is CASSGRDPLQETQYF. CDR3 nucleotides: TGTGCCAGCAGCGGGCGGGACCCGCTACAAGAGACCCAGTACTTC. This chain connects TRBV7-2 to TRBJ2-5; the D gene is possibly TRBD2 (6 bases). The CDR3 has 15 residues. V lost 5 bases, J lost 2 bases, and 15 bases lay in between. In germline, CDR1 is SGHTA, CDR2 FQGNSA.

In this sample, this clonotype turned up once. This chain connects TRBV12-3 or TRBV12-4 to TRBJ1-2, with 8 nucleotides matching TRBD1. This CDR3 has 16 amino acids. Trimming at V came to 7 bases and at J to 2 bases, leaving 12 bases not matched to a gene. The CDR3 nucleotides read TGTGCCAGCACCCTAAATGTTCGGACAGGGAACTATGGCTACACCTTC. It specifies CASTLNVRTGNYGYTF.